This T cell receptor (beta chain) was observed in a study of shared clonotypes between healthy human individuals. Study conclusions and caveats: The study drew on few donors, limiting represented genetic and exposure-history diversity.

Comment on this clone: The antigen is undetermined.

TCRdb's table, derived via immunoSEQ multiplex PCR, lists solely in-frame clones and lacks some. The sample comprises roughly 1 million clones, approximately 68% of which are singletons, and about 1.5% rests with the top ten. This CDR3 region has 12 residues. Germline V gene sequence: CDR1 WSHSY, CDR2 SAAADI. Trimming stripped 6 bases from V and 8 bases from J, with 11 bases between. The specimen was memory CD4+ T cells sorted from blood. Subset denoted: CD45RA-negative fraction. The origin of this receptor is a man younger than 30 in good health. This chain connects TRBV10-2 to TRBJ2-1, with no clear D. For the CDR3, the DNA is TGCGCCAGCAGAGAGAACTCGGATGAGCAGTTCTTC. Translating it yields CASRENSDEQFF.